This TCR beta chain was found in a study of tumor-infiltrating lymphocytes in primary liver carcinoma. At the level of the study: The patients, men and women alike, were aged 30 to 69 years.

This clonotype has a count of ten or more. The antigen is unknown. A constant-region primer primed TCR beta cDNA synthesis from 400 to 550 ng of total RNA. Investigators got TCR beta libraries out of three nested multiplex PCR rounds, done with slightly modified ARM-PCR. Rounds one and two of PCR, each of 9 to 11 cycles, were primed with TRBV1-TRBV30 forward primers and a C-beta reverse primer. TCRdb re-called the multiplex PCR reads with MiXCR, one entry per CDR3 protein. Among approximately 340,000 distinct CDR3 sequences listed, roughly 61% were seen once. Germline DNA was also extracted, and blood RNA derived from unsorted whole blood. The CDR3 contains 16 residues. Between the trimmed V and J ends, which lost 4 bases and 1 base, there was a span of 14 bases. Germline CDR1 reads KGHDR; CDR2 reads SFDVKD. Whole-study results and caveats: Pairs of tumor regions overlapped more than tumor-adjacent and tumor-blood pairs did.

The sequence derives from a man aged 35 to 55 with primary liver carcinoma and hepatitis B virus infection. Sequenced: peripheral blood. V gene TRBV24-1 combines with J gene TRBJ2-3; D is uncertain. CDR3 bases: TGTGCCACCAGTGACCCGGCCCCGGTGGGCACAGATACGCAGTATTTT. Translation gives CATSDPAPVGTDTQYF.